These T cell receptor beta chains were read from a single sample in a study of T-cell reconstitution after alpha-beta-depleted transplantation in children. TCRdb called the PCR reads again in MiXCR, with one record for every CDR3 protein. The data show a few hundred thousand distinct CDR3 sequences, roughly 18% seen once. The sample consisted of PBMCs from the stem cell graft donor, taken from the stem cell graft. The receptors stem from a human donor who donated a stem cell graft to a child with acute lymphoblastic leukemia. CDR3s include the opening cysteine and the closing phenylalanine or tryptophan. Each record gives: V gene, J gene, D gene, clone size, CDR3 protein, CDR3 DNA. A D gene is named only where the DNA matches it firmly. Expanded clones get a size class; other rows say once, few or many, or leave the size out.

TRBV7-6	TRBJ2-1	.	few	CASSFQPNEQFF	TGTGCCAGCAGCTTTCAGCCCAATGAGCAGTTCTTC
TRBV7-7	TRBJ2-5	.	few	CASSLMLTGQETQYF	TGTGCCAGCAGCTTGATGTTGACGGGCCAAGAGACCCAGTACTTC
TRBV7-8	TRBJ2-7	.	.	CASSLPQGGGGEDEQYF	TGTGCCAGCAGCTTGCCTCAGGGAGGAGGGGGAGAGGACGAGCAGTACTTC
TRBV7-2	TRBJ1-2	.	.	CASSLRVAGFGTGYTF	TGTGCCAGCAGCTTACGCGTGGCAGGGTTTGGGACTGGCTACACCTTC
TRBV29-1	TRBJ1-1	.	few	CSVPGLGTEAFF	TGCAGCGTTCCGGGACTGGGTACTGAAGCTTTCTTT
TRBV30	TRBJ2-7	.	.	CAWSKLELGEQYF	TGTGCCTGGAGTAAACTAGAGCTTGGCGAGCAGTACTTC
TRBV12-3/TRBV12-4	TRBJ2-1	.	.	CASSLAGGVYNEQFF	TGTGCCAGCAGTTTAGCGGGAGGCGTTTACAATGAGCAGTTCTTC
TRBV10-3	TRBJ2-1	.	few	CAIKGTTYNEQFF	TGTGCCATCAAGGGAACTACTTACAATGAGCAGTTCTTC
TRBV6-5	TRBJ2-7	.	few	CASSFGRNYYEQYF	TGTGCCAGCAGTTTTGGACGGAACTACTACGAGCAGTACTTC
TRBV7-1	TRBJ2-1	TRBD2	.	CASSSPSWGTSGRAPTYNEQFF	TGTGCCAGCAGCTCCCCCTCTTGGGGGACTAGCGGGAGGGCACCTACCTACAATGAGCAGTTCTTC
TRBV29-1	TRBJ2-7	.	.	CSVEEGQGYEQYF	TGCAGCGTTGAAGAGGGACAAGGTTACGAGCAGTACTTC